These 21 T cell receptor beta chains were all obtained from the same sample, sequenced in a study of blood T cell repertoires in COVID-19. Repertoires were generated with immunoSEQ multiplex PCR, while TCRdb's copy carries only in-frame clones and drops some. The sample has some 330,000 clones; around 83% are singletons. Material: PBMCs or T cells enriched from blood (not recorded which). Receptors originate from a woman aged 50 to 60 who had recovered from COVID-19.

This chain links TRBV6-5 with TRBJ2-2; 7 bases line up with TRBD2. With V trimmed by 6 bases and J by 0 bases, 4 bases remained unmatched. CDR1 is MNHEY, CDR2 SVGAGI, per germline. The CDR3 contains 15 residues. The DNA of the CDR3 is TGTGCCAGCAGATCGGGGGGAGCGAACACCGGGGAGCTGTTTTTT. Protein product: CASRSGGANTGELFF.

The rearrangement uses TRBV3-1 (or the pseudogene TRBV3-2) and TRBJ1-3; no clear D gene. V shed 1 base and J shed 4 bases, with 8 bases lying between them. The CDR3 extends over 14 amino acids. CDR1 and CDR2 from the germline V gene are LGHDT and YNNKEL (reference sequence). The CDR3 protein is CASSQGGSGNTIYF. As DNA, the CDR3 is TGTGCCAGCAGCCAAGGCGGGTCCGGAAACACCATATATTTT.

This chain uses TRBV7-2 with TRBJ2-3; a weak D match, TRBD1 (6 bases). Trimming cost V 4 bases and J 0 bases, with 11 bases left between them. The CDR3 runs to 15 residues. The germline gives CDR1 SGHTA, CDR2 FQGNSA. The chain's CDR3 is CASSSGVTSTDTQYF. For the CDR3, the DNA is TGTGCCAGCAGCTCAGGGGTTACCAGCACAGATACGCAGTATTTT.

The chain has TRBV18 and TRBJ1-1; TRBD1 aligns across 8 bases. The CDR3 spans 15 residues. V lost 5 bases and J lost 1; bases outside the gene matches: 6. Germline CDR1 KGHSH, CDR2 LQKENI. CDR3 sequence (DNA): TGTGCCAGCTCATCTCAGGGGGCTGGGAACACTGAAGCTTTCTTT. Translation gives CASSSQGAGNTEAFF. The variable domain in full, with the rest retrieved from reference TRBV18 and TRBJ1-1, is NAGVMQNPRHLVRRRGQEARLRCSPMKGHSHVYWYRQLPEEGLKFMVYLQKENIIDESGMPKERFSAEFPKEGPSILRIQQVVRGDSAAYFCASSSQGAGNTEAFFGQGTRLTVV.

CDR3 coding DNA: TGTGCCAGCAGCCCGAGGATTGGTCCTCTTGGGCCCCAGCATTTT. Its protein is CASSPRIGPLGPQHF. This sequence joins TRBV6-2 or TRBV6-3 and TRBJ1-5; D is unresolved. This CDR3 is built from 15 residues. Trimming pared 6 bases from V and 9 bases from J, leaving 21 bases between. Germline-derived CDR1 and CDR2 are MNHEY and SVGEGT.

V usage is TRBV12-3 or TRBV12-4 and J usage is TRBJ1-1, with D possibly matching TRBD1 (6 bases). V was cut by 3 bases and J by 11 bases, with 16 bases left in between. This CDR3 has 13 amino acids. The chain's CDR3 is CASSLGRGAHAFF. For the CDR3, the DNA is TGTGCCAGCAGTTTGGGGAGGGGGGCTCACGCTTTCTTT.

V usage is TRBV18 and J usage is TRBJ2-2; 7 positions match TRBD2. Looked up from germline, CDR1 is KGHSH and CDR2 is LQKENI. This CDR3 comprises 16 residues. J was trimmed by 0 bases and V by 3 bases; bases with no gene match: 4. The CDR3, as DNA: TGTGCCAGCTCACCCAATGGGGGGGCGAACACCGGGGAGCTGTTTTTT. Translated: CASSPNGGANTGELFF.

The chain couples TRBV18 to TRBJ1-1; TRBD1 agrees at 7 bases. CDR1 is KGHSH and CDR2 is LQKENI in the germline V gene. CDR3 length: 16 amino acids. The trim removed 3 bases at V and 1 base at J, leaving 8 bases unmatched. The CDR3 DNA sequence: TGTGCCAGCTCACCGACCAGACAGGGTGGGAACACTGAAGCTTTCTTT. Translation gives CASSPTRQGGNTEAFF.

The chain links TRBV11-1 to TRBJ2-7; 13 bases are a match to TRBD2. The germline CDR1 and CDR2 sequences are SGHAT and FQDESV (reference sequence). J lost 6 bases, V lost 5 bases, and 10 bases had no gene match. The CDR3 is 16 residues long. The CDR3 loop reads CASSKSRTSGRGEQYF. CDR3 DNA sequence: TGTGCCAGCAGCAAAAGTAGGACTAGCGGGAGAGGCGAGCAGTACTTC.

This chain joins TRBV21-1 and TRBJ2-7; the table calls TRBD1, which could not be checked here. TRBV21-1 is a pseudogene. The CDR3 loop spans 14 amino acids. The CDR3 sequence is CASSNEGAPHEQYF. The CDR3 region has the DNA TGTGCCAGCAGCAACGAGGGGGCCCCCCACGAGCAGTACTTC.

The CDR3 is CASSISGGAGTDTQYF. The CDR3 coding sequence is TGTGCCAGTAGTATTAGCGGGGGGGCCGGCACAGATACGCAGTATTTT. The genes are TRBV19 and TRBJ2-3; 11 bases map to TRBD2. Germline loops: CDR1 LNHDA, CDR2 SQIVND (reference sequence). Trimming cost V 3 bases and J 1 base; bases outside gene matches: 3. The CDR3 consists of 16 residues.

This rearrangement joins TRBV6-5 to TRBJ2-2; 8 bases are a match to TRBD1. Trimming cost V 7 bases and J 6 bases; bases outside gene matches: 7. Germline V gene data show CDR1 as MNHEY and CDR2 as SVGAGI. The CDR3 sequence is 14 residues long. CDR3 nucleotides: TGTGCCAGCATAGGACAGGGCTTGTCCGGGGAGCTGTTTTTT. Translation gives CASIGQGLSGELFF.

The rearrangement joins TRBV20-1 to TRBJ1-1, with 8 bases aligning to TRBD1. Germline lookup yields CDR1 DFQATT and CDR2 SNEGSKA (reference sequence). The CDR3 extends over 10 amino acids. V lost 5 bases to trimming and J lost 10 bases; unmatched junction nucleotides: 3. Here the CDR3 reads CSAWTGIAFF. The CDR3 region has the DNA TGCAGTGCTTGGACAGGGATAGCTTTCTTT.

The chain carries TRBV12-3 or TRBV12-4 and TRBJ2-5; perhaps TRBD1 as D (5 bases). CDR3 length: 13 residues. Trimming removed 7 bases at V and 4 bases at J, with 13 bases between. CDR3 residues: CASTLRQGETQYF. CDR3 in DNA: TGTGCCAGCACCCTAAGGCAGGGAGAGACCCAGTACTTC.

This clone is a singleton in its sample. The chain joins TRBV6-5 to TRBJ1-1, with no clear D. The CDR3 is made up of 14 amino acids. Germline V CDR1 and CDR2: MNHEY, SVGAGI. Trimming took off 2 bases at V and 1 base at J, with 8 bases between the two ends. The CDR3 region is CASSYVERNTEAFF. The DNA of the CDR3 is TGTGCCAGCAGTTACGTGGAGAGGAACACTGAAGCTTTCTTT.

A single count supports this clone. CDR3 region: CASSGPTSGGPDTQYF. The CDR3 DNA sequence: TGTGCCAGCAGCGGTCCGACTAGCGGGGGACCAGATACGCAGTATTTT. The chain uses TRBV9 and TRBJ2-3, with 12 bases aligning to TRBD2. This CDR3 region has 16 residues. In germline, CDR1 is SGDLS, CDR2 YYNGEE. Germline trimming cut 3 bases from V and 4 bases from J; bases unmatched to any gene: 6.

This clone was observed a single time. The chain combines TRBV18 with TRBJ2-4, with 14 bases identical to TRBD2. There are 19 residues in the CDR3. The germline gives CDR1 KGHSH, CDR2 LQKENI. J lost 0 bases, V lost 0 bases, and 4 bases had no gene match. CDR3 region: CASSPPGLAGALAKNIQYF. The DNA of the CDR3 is TGTGCCAGCTCACCACCGGGACTAGCGGGGGCCCTAGCCAAAAACATTCAGTACTTC.

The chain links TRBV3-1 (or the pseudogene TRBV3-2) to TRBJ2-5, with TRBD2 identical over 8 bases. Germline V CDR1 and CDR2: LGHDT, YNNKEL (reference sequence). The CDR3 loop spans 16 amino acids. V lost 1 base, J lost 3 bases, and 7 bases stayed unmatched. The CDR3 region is CASSQVRGLEKETQYF. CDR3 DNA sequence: TGTGCCAGCAGCCAAGTGAGGGGACTAGAGAAAGAGACCCAGTACTTC.

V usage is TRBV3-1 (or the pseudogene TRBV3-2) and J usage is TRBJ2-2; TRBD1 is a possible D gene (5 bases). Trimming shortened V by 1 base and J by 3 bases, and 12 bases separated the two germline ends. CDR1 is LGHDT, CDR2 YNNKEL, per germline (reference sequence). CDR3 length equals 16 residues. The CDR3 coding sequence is TGTGCCAGCAGCCAAGGACAGAGGATGTACACCGGGGAGCTGTTTTTT. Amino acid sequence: CASSQGQRMYTGELFF.

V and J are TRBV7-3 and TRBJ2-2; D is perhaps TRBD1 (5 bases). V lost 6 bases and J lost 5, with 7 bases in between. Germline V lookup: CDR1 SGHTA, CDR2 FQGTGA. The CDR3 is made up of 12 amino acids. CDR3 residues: CASSRGTGELFF. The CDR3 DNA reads TGTGCCAGCAGTAGGGGAACCGGGGAGCTGTTTTTT.

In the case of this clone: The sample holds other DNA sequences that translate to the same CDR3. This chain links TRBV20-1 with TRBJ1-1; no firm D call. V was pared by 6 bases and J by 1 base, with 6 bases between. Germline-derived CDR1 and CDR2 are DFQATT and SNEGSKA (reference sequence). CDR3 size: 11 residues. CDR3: CSAPGNTEAFF. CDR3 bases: TGCAGTGCCCCCGGGAACACTGAAGCTTTCTTT.